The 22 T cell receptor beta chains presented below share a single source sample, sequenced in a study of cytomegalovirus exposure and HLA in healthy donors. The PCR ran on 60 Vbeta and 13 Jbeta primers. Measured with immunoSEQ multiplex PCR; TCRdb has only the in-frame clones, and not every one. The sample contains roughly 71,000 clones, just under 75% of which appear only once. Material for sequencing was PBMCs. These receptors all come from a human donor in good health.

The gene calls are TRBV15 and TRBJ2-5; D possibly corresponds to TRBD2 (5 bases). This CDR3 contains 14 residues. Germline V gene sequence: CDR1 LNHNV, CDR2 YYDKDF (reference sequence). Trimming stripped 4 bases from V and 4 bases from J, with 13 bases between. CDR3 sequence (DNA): TGTGCCACCAGCAAGCGGAGGTCGATAGAGACCCAGTACTTC. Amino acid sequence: CATSKRRSIETQYF.

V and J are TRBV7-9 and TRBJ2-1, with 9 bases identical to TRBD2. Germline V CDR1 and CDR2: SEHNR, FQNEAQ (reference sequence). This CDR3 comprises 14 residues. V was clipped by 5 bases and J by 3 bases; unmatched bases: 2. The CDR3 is CASSPSGNYNEQFF. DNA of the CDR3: TGTGCCAGCAGCCCTAGCGGGAACTACAATGAGCAGTTCTTC.

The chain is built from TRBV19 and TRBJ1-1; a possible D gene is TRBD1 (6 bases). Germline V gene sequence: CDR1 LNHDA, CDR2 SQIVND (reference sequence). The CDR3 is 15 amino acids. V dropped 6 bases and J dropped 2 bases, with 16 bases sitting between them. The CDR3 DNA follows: TGTGCCAGTAGGGGAAGACAGGCGAAAAACACTGAAGCTTTCTTT. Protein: CASRGRQAKNTEAFF.

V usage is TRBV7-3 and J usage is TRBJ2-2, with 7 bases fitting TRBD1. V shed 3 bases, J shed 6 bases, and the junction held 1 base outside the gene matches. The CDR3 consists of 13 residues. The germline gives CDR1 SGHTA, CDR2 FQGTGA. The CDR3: CASSLTGSGELFF. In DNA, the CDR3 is TGTGCCAGCAGCTTGACAGGGTCCGGGGAGCTGTTTTTT.

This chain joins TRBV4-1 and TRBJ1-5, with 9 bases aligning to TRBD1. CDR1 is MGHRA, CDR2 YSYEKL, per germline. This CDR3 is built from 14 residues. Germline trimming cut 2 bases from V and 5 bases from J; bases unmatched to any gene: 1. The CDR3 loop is CASSQWDRDQPQHF. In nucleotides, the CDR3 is TGCGCCAGCAGCCAATGGGACAGGGATCAGCCCCAGCATTTT.

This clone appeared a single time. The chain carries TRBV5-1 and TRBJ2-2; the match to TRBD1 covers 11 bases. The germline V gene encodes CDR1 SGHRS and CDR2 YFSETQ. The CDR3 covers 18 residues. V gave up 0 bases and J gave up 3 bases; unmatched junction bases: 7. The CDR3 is CASSLEVPGQGDTGELFF. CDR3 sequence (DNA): TGCGCCAGCAGCTTGGAAGTTCCGGGACAGGGGGACACCGGGGAGCTGTTTTTT.

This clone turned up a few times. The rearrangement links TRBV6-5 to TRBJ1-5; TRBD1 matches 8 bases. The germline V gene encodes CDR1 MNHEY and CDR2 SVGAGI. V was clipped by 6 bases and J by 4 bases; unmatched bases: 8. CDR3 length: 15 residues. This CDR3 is CASSLDRGGNQPQHF. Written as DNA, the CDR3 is TGTGCCAGCAGCCTTGACAGGGGAGGGAATCAGCCCCAGCATTTT.

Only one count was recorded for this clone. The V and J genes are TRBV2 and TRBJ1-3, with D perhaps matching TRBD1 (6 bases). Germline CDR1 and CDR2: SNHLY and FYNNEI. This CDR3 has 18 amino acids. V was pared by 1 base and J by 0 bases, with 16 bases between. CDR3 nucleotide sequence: TGTGCCAGCAGTGAAGAGGCGCGTCCAGGGGTCTCTGGAAACACCATATATTTT. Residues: CASSEEARPGVSGNTIYF.

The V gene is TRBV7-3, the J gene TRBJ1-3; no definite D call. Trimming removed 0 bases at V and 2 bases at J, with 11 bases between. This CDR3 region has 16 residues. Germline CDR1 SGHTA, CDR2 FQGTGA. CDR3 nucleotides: TGTGCCAGCAGCTTAACGGCAGCGGGGACTGGAAACACCATATATTTT. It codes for CASSLTAAGTGNTIYF.

In DNA, the CDR3 is TGTGCCAGCAGTCCGGGACAGTCCACGGATTCACCCCTCCACTTT. It specifies CASSPGQSTDSPLHF. The chain joins TRBV6-5 to TRBJ1-6; TRBD1 aligns across 7 bases. The V and J ends lost 5 bases and 8 bases, in that order; junction bases with no gene match: 9. The CDR3 runs to 15 residues. Germline values: CDR1 MNHEY, CDR2 SVGAGI.

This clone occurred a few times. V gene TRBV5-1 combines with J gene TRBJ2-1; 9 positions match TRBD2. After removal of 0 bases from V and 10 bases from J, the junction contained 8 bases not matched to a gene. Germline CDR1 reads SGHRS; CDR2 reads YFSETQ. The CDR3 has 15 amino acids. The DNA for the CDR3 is TGCGCCAGCAGCTTGGTTTTAGCGGGAGCGAGGGAGCAGTTCTTC. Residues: CASSLVLAGAREQFF.

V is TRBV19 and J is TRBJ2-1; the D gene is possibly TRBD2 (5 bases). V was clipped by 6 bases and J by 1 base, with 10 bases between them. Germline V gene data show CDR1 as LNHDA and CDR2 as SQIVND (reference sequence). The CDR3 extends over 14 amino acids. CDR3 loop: CASRPRGSYNEQFF. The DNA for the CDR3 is TGTGCCAGTAGGCCCCGGGGATCCTACAATGAGCAGTTCTTC.

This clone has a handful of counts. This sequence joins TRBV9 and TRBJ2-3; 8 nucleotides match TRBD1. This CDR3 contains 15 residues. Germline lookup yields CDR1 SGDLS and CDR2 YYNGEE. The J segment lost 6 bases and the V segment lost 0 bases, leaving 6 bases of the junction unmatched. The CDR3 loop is CASSVENRGSDTQYF. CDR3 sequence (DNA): TGTGCCAGCAGCGTAGAAAACAGGGGGTCGGATACGCAGTATTTT.

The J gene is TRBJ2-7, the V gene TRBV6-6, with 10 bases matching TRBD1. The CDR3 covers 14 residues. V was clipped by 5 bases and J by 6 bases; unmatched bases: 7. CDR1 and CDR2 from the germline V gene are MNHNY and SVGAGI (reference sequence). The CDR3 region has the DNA TGTGCCAGCAGTCGGACAGGGGGTTCAGGCGAGCAGTACTTC. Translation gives CASSRTGGSGEQYF.

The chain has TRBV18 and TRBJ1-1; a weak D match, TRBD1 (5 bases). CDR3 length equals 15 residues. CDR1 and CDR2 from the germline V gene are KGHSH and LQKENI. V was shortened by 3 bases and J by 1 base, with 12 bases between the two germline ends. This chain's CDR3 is CASSPSARGNTEAFF. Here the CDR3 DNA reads TGTGCCAGCTCACCCTCAGCAAGGGGGAACACTGAAGCTTTCTTT.

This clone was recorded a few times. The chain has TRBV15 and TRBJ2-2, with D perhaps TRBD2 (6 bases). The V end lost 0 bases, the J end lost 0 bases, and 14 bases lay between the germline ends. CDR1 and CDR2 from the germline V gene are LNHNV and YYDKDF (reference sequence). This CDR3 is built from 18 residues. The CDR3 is CATSRDWRLDSNTGELFF. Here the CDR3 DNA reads TGTGCCACCAGCAGAGACTGGAGACTAGACTCGAACACCGGGGAGCTGTTTTTT.

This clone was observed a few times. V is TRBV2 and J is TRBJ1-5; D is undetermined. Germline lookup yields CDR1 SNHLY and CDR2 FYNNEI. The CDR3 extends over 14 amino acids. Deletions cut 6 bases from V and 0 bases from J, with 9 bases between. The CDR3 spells CASRQLYSNQPQHF. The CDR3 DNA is TGTGCCAGCAGACAGCTGTATAGCAATCAGCCCCAGCATTTT. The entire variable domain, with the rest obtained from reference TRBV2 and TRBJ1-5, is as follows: EPEVTQTPSHQVTQMGQEVILRCVPISNHLYFYWYRQILGQKVEFLVSFYNNEISEKSEIFDDQFSVERPDGSNFTLKIRSTKLEDSAMYFCASRQLYSNQPQHFGDGTRLSIL.

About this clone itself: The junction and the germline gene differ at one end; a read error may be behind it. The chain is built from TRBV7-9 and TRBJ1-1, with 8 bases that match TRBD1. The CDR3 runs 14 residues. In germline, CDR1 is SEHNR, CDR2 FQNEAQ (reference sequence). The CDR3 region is CSSSLAQGGTEAFF. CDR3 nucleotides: TGTTCCAGCAGCTTAGCACAGGGGGGCACTGAAGCTTTCTTT.

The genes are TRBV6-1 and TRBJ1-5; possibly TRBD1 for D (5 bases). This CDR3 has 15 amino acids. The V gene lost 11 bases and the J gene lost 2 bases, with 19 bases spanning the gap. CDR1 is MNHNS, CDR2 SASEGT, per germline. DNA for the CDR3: TGTGCCCTCCATAGGGCAGGGCAACGCAATCAGCCCCAGCATTTT. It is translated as CALHRAGQRNQPQHF.

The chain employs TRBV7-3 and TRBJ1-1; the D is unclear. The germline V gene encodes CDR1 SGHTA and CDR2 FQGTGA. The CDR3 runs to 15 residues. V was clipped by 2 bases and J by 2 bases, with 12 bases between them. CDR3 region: CASSLYPGTNTEAFF. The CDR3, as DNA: TGTGCCAGCAGCTTATATCCGGGAACAAACACTGAAGCTTTCTTT.

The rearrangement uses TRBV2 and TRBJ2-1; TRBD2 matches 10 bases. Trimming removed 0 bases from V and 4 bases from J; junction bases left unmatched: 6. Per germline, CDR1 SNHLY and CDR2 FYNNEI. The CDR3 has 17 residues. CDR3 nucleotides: TGTGCCAGCAGTGAAGCGCTTGGGACTAGCGTGTACAATGAGCAGTTCTTC. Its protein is CASSEALGTSVYNEQFF.

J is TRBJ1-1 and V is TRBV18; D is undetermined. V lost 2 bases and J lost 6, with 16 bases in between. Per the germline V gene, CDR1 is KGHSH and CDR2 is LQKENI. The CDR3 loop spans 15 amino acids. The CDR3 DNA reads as TGTGCCAGCTCACCAAGTAACCGGATGGGCGCTGAAGCTTTCTTT. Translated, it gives CASSPSNRMGAEAFF.